The 29 T cell receptor beta chains given below trace back to one sample, sequenced in a study of blood T cell repertoires in COVID-19. Profiled with immunoSEQ multiplex PCR; TCRdb holds only in-frame clones, not every one. The table records fewer than 500,000 clones, nearly 90% of them present only once. Sample: PBMCs or T cells enriched from blood (not recorded which). The source is a woman under 30 with acute COVID-19.

CDR3 protein: CASSLTSGGAMYEQYF. The DNA for the CDR3 is TGTGCCAGCTCACTGACTAGCGGGGGGGCCATGTACGAGCAGTACTTC. The chain uses TRBV18 and TRBJ2-7, with 14 bases aligning to TRBD2. Per germline, CDR1 KGHSH and CDR2 LQKENI. CDR3 size: 16 residues. The ends lost 4 bases at V and 4 bases at J; junction bases unmatched: 6. The variable domain in full, completed from reference TRBV18 and TRBJ2-7, reads NAGVMQNPRHLVRRRGQEARLRCSPMKGHSHVYWYRQLPEEGLKFMVYLQKENIIDESGMPKERFSAEFPKEGPSILRIQQVVRGDSAAYFCASSLTSGGAMYEQYFGPGTRLTVT.

The chain carries TRBV3-1 (or the pseudogene TRBV3-2) and TRBJ1-6, with 9 bases matching TRBD1. This CDR3 is 14 amino acids long. V shed 7 bases, J shed 7 bases, and the junction held 5 bases outside the gene matches. Germline V lookup: CDR1 LGHDT, CDR2 YNNKEL (reference sequence). CDR3 residues: CASKTGGRNSPLHF. The CDR3 DNA reads TGTGCCAGCAAAACAGGGGGCCGAAATTCACCCCTCCACTTT.

The DNA of the CDR3 is TGTGCCAGCAGCCCACCGGGACTAGCTAACTATGGCTACACCTTC. It encodes CASSPPGLANYGYTF. This sequence joins TRBV7-9 and TRBJ1-2, with D perhaps TRBD1 (5 bases). This CDR3 has 15 amino acids. V dropped 5 bases and J dropped 0 bases, with 13 bases sitting between them. Germline V CDR1 and CDR2: SEHNR, FQNEAQ (reference sequence). Supplemented by reference TRBV7-9 and TRBJ1-2, the full variable domain reads DTGVSQNPRHKITKRGQNVTFRCDPISEHNRLYWYRQTLGQGPEFLTYFQNEAQLEKSRLLSDRFSAERPKGSFSTLEIQRTEQGDSAMYLCASSPPGLANYGYTFGSGTRLTVV.

This chain links TRBV4-2 with TRBJ2-7; D is undetermined. Trimming took off 0 bases at V and 0 bases at J, with 9 bases between the two ends. Germline V CDR1 and CDR2: LGHNA, YNFKEQ. CDR3 length: 15 residues. CDR3: CASSQDYDSSYEQYF. As DNA, the CDR3 is TGTGCCAGCAGCCAAGATTATGACTCCTCCTACGAGCAGTACTTC.

The chain recombines TRBV7-2 with TRBJ1-5; D call uncertain. CDR3 size: 14 residues. Deletions cut 4 bases from V and 3 bases from J, with 10 bases between. Germline V gene lookup returns CDR1 SGHTA and CDR2 FQGNSA. In DNA, the CDR3 is TGTGCCAGCAGCTCGAACTCTTACAATCAGCCCCAGCATTTT. Protein product: CASSSNSYNQPQHF.

The V gene is TRBV19, the J gene TRBJ1-3, with D possibly matching TRBD1 (5 bases). CDR1 LNHDA and CDR2 SQIVND come from the germline V gene (reference sequence). Trimming shortened V by 5 bases and J by 0 bases, and 14 bases separated the two germline ends. The CDR3 runs 16 residues. CDR3 loop: CASSRDRSYSGNTIYF. CDR3 coding DNA: TGTGCCAGTAGTCGTGACAGATCTTACTCTGGAAACACCATATATTTT.

J is TRBJ2-7 and V is TRBV3-1 (or the pseudogene TRBV3-2), with 9 bases matching TRBD2. This CDR3 comprises 15 residues. Germline CDR1 and CDR2: LGHDT and YNNKEL (reference sequence). After removal of 0 bases from V and 0 bases from J, the junction contained 0 bases not matched to a gene. CDR3 DNA: TGTGCCAGCAGCCAAGAACTAGCGGGCTCCTACGAGCAGTACTTC. Its translation: CASSQELAGSYEQYF.

The J gene is TRBJ1-5, the V gene TRBV19, with D maybe TRBD1 (5 bases). Germline CDR1 and CDR2: LNHDA and SQIVND (reference sequence). The CDR3 runs 13 residues. V lost 9 bases and J 4 bases, leaving 13 bases between the germline ends. In DNA, the CDR3 is TGTGCCAGCCGCGGGACGGATAATCAGCCCCAGCATTTT. Translating gives CASRGTDNQPQHF.

The rearrangement links TRBV6-5 to TRBJ1-6; 7 bases fit TRBD1. The CDR3 covers 12 residues. The germline V gene has CDR1 MNHEY and CDR2 SVGAGI. V trimming: 8 bases; J trimming: 10 bases; junction bases outside the gene matches: 5. The chain's CDR3 is CASSGQSSPLHF. The CDR3 DNA sequence: TGTGCCAGCTCGGGACAGAGCTCACCCCTCCACTTT.

This chain connects TRBV6-1 to TRBJ2-5, with 8 bases matching TRBD2. The CDR3 is made up of 16 amino acids. CDR1 and CDR2 (germline): MNHNS, SASEGT. Unmatched junction bases numbered 8, after V lost 4 bases and J lost 1 base. CDR3 in amino acids: CASSANPGGAQETQYF. The CDR3 coding sequence is TGTGCCAGCAGTGCCAATCCCGGGGGGGCCCAAGAGACCCAGTACTTC.

This rearrangement joins TRBV5-1 to TRBJ1-4, with 10 positions matching TRBD1. Germline CDR1 is SGHRS and CDR2 is YFSETQ. This CDR3 has 17 amino acids. The J segment lost 7 bases and the V segment lost 4 bases, leaving 13 bases of the junction unmatched. The CDR3 bases are TGCGCCAGCAGCCCCGAAGGGTGGGGACAGGGGCGTGAAAAACTGTTTTTT. It is translated as CASSPEGWGQGREKLFF.

The CDR3 DNA follows: TGTGCCAGCAGTGGACTCGAGGATACGCAGTATTTT. As protein: CASSGLEDTQYF. The chain couples TRBV25-1 to TRBJ2-3, with D unresolved. From germline, CDR1 is MGHDK and CDR2 SYGVNS. V was trimmed by 4 bases and J by 6 bases, leaving 8 bases between them. CDR3 size: 12 residues.

The chain employs TRBV28 and TRBJ2-1, with a tentative D call TRBD1 (6 bases). This CDR3 comprises 10 residues. The V and J ends lost 8 bases and 12 bases respectively, with 11 bases between them. Germline values: CDR1 MDHEN, CDR2 SYDVKM. The CDR3 region has the DNA TGTGCCAGCGGGTTAGGGGGGCAGTTCTTC. Translating gives CASGLGGQFF.

The chain is built from TRBV18 and TRBJ2-7, with unresolved D. In germline, CDR1 is KGHSH, CDR2 LQKENI. V lost 2 bases, J lost 0 bases, and 8 bases lay in between. The CDR3 runs to 14 residues. The CDR3 DNA follows: TGTGCCAGCTCACCAACAGAGAGCTCCTACGAGCAGTACTTC. Its protein is CASSPTESSYEQYF.

The V gene is TRBV6-1, the J gene TRBJ1-1; TRBD1 agrees at 9 bases. This CDR3 region has 13 residues. V shed 3 bases, J shed 5 bases, and the junction held 1 base outside the gene matches. Germline-derived CDR1 and CDR2 are MNHNS and SASEGT. As DNA, the CDR3 is TGTGCCAGCAGTGAGGGACAGGGTACTGAAGCTTTCTTT. It yields the protein CASSEGQGTEAFF.

The chain employs TRBV6-1 and TRBJ2-2, with TRBD2 identical over 12 bases. V dropped 3 bases and J dropped 7; count of bases not matched to a gene: 9. CDR1 and CDR2 (germline): MNHNS, SASEGT. This CDR3 comprises 17 residues. DNA of the CDR3: TGTGCCAGCAGTGAGCTCGCTAGCGGGAGGGTCTACGGGGAGCTGTTTTTT. Translated: CASSELASGRVYGELFF.

The rearrangement joins TRBV19 to TRBJ2-7; tentative D call: TRBD1 (5 bases). The CDR3 loop spans 15 amino acids. V was clipped by 6 bases and J by 0 bases, with 15 bases between them. Germline CDR1 and CDR2: LNHDA and SQIVND (reference sequence). The CDR3 spells CASSYQQAISYEQYF. DNA for the CDR3: TGTGCCAGTAGCTACCAACAGGCAATCTCCTACGAGCAGTACTTC.

The chain carries TRBV6-5 and TRBJ2-7; 14 bases map to TRBD2. CDR1 MNHEY and CDR2 SVGAGI come from the germline V gene. The CDR3 sequence is 15 residues long. V gave up 5 bases and J gave up 3 bases; unmatched junction bases: 3. The CDR3 is CASSTGTSGSYEQYF. The CDR3 coding sequence is TGTGCCAGCAGTACTGGGACTAGCGGGAGCTACGAGCAGTACTTC.

The chain is built from TRBV12-5 and TRBJ1-2, with D possibly TRBD1 on 6 matching bases. The length of the CDR3 is 15 residues. Deletions cut 0 bases from V and 3 bases from J, with 11 bases between. The germline CDR1 and CDR2 sequences are LGHNT and FRNRAP. The CDR3 coding sequence is TGTGCTAGTGGTTTGGTAGGAAGGGGGTACTATGGCTACACCTTC. This sequence encodes CASGLVGRGYYGYTF.

This clone was counted a single time. The rearrangement uses TRBV5-4 and TRBJ1-1, with a possible D match to TRBD1 (5 bases). V lost 4 bases and J 3 bases, leaving 10 bases between the germline ends. Per the germline V gene, CDR1 is SGHNT and CDR2 is YYREEE (reference sequence). CDR3 size: 13 residues. The CDR3: CASSRSRDTEAFF. CDR3 nucleotides: TGTGCCAGCAGCCGCAGCAGGGACACTGAAGCTTTCTTT.

This sequence joins TRBV11-2 and TRBJ2-5, with 11 bases aligning to TRBD2. This CDR3 is 14 amino acids long. CDR1 is SGHAT, CDR2 FQNNGV, per germline. The V and J ends lost 5 bases and 4 bases, in that order; junction bases with no gene match: 3. CDR3 amino acids: CASSRLAGTETQYF. CDR3 in DNA: TGTGCCAGCAGCCGACTAGCGGGAACAGAGACCCAGTACTTC.

This chain uses TRBV7-2 with TRBJ2-3; D might be TRBD2 (5 bases). The CDR3 sequence is 16 residues long. From germline, CDR1 is SGHTA and CDR2 FQGNSA. V was shortened by 1 base and J by 0 bases, with 11 bases between the two germline ends. CDR3 DNA: TGTGCCAGCAGCTTAGGAGCCGGGAAGAGCACAGATACGCAGTATTTT. Its protein is CASSLGAGKSTDTQYF.

The rearrangement uses TRBV7-2 and TRBJ2-5, with a tentative D call TRBD2 (5 bases). Germline CDR1 is SGHTA and CDR2 is FQGNSA. This CDR3 has 15 amino acids. Trimming stripped 1 base from V and 3 bases from J, with 12 bases between. The CDR3 bases are TGTGCCAGCAGCTTAGAGTCGCTAGCAAAAGAGACCCAGTACTTC. Its protein product is CASSLESLAKETQYF.

This chain links TRBV29-1 with TRBJ1-2, with TRBD1 matching over 7 bases. From germline, CDR1 is SQVTM and CDR2 ANQGSEA. The CDR3 spans 10 residues. After removal of 6 bases from V and 7 bases from J, the junction contained 2 bases not matched to a gene. The CDR3 is CSVPGGGYTF. The DNA for the CDR3 is TGCAGCGTCCCAGGGGGTGGCTACACCTTC.

This sequence joins TRBV30 and TRBJ2-7, with D perhaps TRBD1 (5 bases). CDR1 is GTSNPN, CDR2 SVGIG, per germline (reference sequence). V gave up 2 bases and J gave up 3 bases, with 8 bases separating them. The CDR3 is 12 residues long. The CDR3 region is CAWSPDSYEQYF. The CDR3 nucleotides are TGTGCCTGGAGTCCCGACAGCTACGAGCAGTACTTC.

The chain couples TRBV2 to TRBJ2-5, with D perhaps matching TRBD1 (5 bases). The CDR3 sequence is 14 residues long. Germline V gene data show CDR1 as SNHLY and CDR2 as FYNNEI. V shed 6 bases and J shed 5 bases, with 16 bases lying between them. Written as DNA, the CDR3 is TGTGCCAGCAGGACAGACGAGTCGTTGGAGACCCAGTACTTC. Translated, it gives CASRTDESLETQYF.

This chain uses TRBV12-3 or TRBV12-4 with TRBJ1-2; D possibly corresponds to TRBD1 (6 bases). V shed 1 base and J shed 8 bases, with 8 bases lying between them. This CDR3 comprises 12 residues. The CDR3 protein is CASSLGTVGYTF. CDR3 in DNA: TGTGCCAGCAGTTTAGGGACAGTGGGCTACACCTTC.

The chain uses TRBV9 and TRBJ2-1, with 12 bases aligning to TRBD2. This CDR3 comprises 18 residues. V shed 0 bases and J 2 bases; nucleotides not matched to a gene: 6. The V gene's germline CDR1 is SGDLS and CDR2 YYNGEE. The DNA for the CDR3 is TGTGCCAGCAGCGTAGGGACTAGCGGGGACAATCCCTACAATGAGCAGTTCTTC. It codes for CASSVGTSGDNPYNEQFF.

The chain links TRBV30 to TRBJ2-1; the match to TRBD1 covers 9 bases. After removal of 1 base from V and 2 bases from J, the junction contained 12 bases not matched to a gene. The CDR3 length is 18 residues. Germline CDR1 and CDR2: GTSNPN and SVGIG (reference sequence). In DNA, the CDR3 is TGTGCCTGGAGTGGGACAGGGGTCCCAGGAGGGACCTACAATGAGCAGTTCTTC. This translates into CAWSGTGVPGGTYNEQFF.